A single count supports the clone carrying this TCR beta chain. The antigen is undetermined. The sample originates from a study of T cell responses to AZD1222 COVID-19 vaccine. Study observations and caveats: Unmutated variant regions reportedly attract nearly half of all spike-specific TCRs. The donor group comprised mostly white British people and more females; the analysis possibly underestimated clonal diversity. After two AZD1222 doses, spike-specific TCR breadth and depth rose versus day 0.

Only in-frame clones appear in the TCRdb table, and some are missing; sequencing was by immunoSEQ multiplex PCR. The repertoire includes 140,000 or so clones, more than 70% of them detected once, and about 5.4% sits in the top ten. Researchers grouped second doses given at about 4 or about 12 weeks into one pool. The CDR3 runs to 16 residues. Per the germline V gene, CDR1 is SGHNT and CDR2 is YYREEE (reference sequence). Unmatched junction bases numbered 7, after V lost 4 bases and J lost 6 bases. The V and J genes are TRBV5-4 and TRBJ2-1; 13 nucleotides align to TRBD2. The receptor was isolated from an adult who received the AZD1222 COVID-19 vaccine. Sequencing was performed on peripheral blood, taken 28 days after the second AZD1222 dose. The CDR3 DNA reads TGTGCCAGCAGCGCCCCGACTAGCGGGAGGATCAATGAGCAGTTCTTC. Protein: CASSAPTSGRINEQFF.